This T cell receptor (beta chain) came from a study of T cells expressing NK-cell markers. General observations from the study: The CD3+CD56-NKG2C+ fraction of several donors was likewise dominated by these clonotypes. About 1.0-8% of CD8+ T cells in roughly six donors belonged to dominant NKG2C+ clonotypes. Clones of NKG2C+ T cells that had expanded were of unclear HCMV specificity.

The authors made TCR beta cDNA libraries by 5'RACE template switching. This switching added a universal primer site and UMIs. TCRdb re-called the 5' RACE reads; one entry per CDR3 protein, DNA not given. The listing records under 600,000 distinct CDR3 sequences. Of note for this clonotype: No antigen is known for it.

This TCR was recovered from a woman aged 50 to 60 in good health. The sample was blood T cells: a sorted CD56 or NKG2C T cell subset, CD4+ or CD8+ T cells, or bulk PBMC T cells (not recorded which).

CDR3 region: CASRLAAGGELFF. The chain links TRBV12-3 or TRBV12-4 to TRBJ2-2. The CDR3 has 13 amino acids.